These 20 T cell receptor beta chains were all obtained from the same sample, sequenced in a study of response to subunit inactivated influenza vaccine. TCRdb called the RT-PCR reads again in MiXCR, with one record for every CDR3 protein. Of approximately 500,000 distinct CDR3 sequences in the sample, around a quarter were seen once. This same sample was also taken into another study, of T cells expressing NK-cell markers. That study reports: TCR beta cDNA was made by 5'RACE template switching with UMIs.

The source was CD4+ T cells sorted from PBMCs, collected 11 to 12 days after vaccination. These receptors originate from a man over 45 who received an inactivated influenza vaccine.

This clonotype was found a few times. The chain couples TRBV15 to TRBJ2-1, with TRBD1 identical over 7 bases. V was pared by 5 bases and J by 8 bases, with 6 bases of the junction left unmatched. Germline CDR1 is LNHNV and CDR2 is YYDKDF (reference sequence). The CDR3 covers 13 residues. The CDR3 is CATSGTEGYEQFF. The CDR3 nucleotides are TGTGCCACCAGCGGGACAGAGGGCTATGAGCAGTTCTTC.

The CDR3 reads CASKTSGRDEQFF. CDR3 nucleotides: TGTGCCAGCAAGACTAGCGGGAGGGATGAGCAGTTCTTC. The chain combines TRBV2 with TRBJ2-1; 14 bases match TRBD2. The CDR3 length is 13 residues. J gave up 8 bases and V 7 bases, and 1 base lay outside the gene matches. Per the germline V gene, CDR1 is SNHLY and CDR2 is FYNNEI. Together with reference TRBV2 and TRBJ2-1, the CDR3 gives the full variable domain: EPEVTQTPSHQVTQMGQEVILRCVPISNHLYFYWYRQILGQKVEFLVSFYNNEISEKSEIFDDQFSVERPDGSNFTLKIRSTKLEDSAMYFCASKTSGRDEQFFGPGTRLTVL.

This clonotype turned up a few times. The chain has TRBV7-9 and TRBJ1-4, with D possibly matching TRBD1 (5 bases). V was pared by 5 bases and J by 4 bases, with 14 bases between. The CDR3 has 15 amino acids. Per the germline V gene, CDR1 is SEHNR and CDR2 is FQNEAQ (reference sequence). This CDR3 is CASSNPGTVNEKLFF. In nucleotides, the CDR3 is TGTGCCAGCAGCAACCCCGGGACGGTTAATGAAAAACTGTTTTTT.

V usage is TRBV10-3 and J usage is TRBJ1-1; 7 bases fit TRBD1. V lost 6 bases, J lost 5 bases, and 6 bases stayed unmatched. The V gene's germline CDR1 is ENHRY and CDR2 SYGVKD. This CDR3 spans 13 amino acids. CDR3 in DNA: TGTGCCATCAGCACAATACAGGGGACTGAAGCTTTCTTT. It codes for CAISTIQGTEAFF.

Only a few counts were recorded for this clonotype. The chain is built from TRBV4-1 and TRBJ1-2, with D possibly TRBD1 on 6 matching bases. Per germline, CDR1 MGHRA and CDR2 YSYEKL. The CDR3 length is 16 residues. V lost 1 base and J lost 3, with 15 bases in between. The CDR3 spells CASSQVGGPGYYGYTF. Here the CDR3 DNA reads TGCGCCAGCAGCCAAGTCGGGGGGCCCGGGTACTATGGCTACACCTTC.

This clonotype has ten or more counts. The J gene is TRBJ1-2, the V gene TRBV5-1; D unresolved. CDR3 size: 15 residues. Trimming took 4 bases from V and 7 from J, leaving 20 bases between them. Germline assignment: CDR1 SGHRS and CDR2 YFSETQ. CDR3 loop: CASSLARGPSSGYTF. CDR3 coding DNA: TGCGCCAGCAGCCTTGCTCGCGGTCCGAGTTCTGGCTACACCTTC.

This clonotype was counted a few times. CDR3 amino acids: CAISESGRKETQYF. As DNA, the CDR3 is TGTGCCATCAGTGAGAGCGGGAGAAAAGAGACCCAGTACTTC. V usage is TRBV10-3 and J usage is TRBJ2-5, with 8 bases aligning to TRBD2. Germline V gene lookup returns CDR1 ENHRY and CDR2 SYGVKD. The CDR3 is made up of 14 amino acids. Unmatched junction bases numbered 2, after V lost 2 bases and J lost 3 bases.

This clonotype was seen a handful of times. V gene TRBV12-3 or TRBV12-4 combines with J gene TRBJ2-7; D is possibly TRBD1 (5 bases). The CDR3 totals 14 residues. Trimming stripped 3 bases from V and 2 bases from J, with 11 bases between. The CDR3 protein is CASSFAGKAYEQYF. The CDR3 region has the DNA TGTGCCAGCAGTTTCGCAGGGAAGGCCTACGAGCAGTACTTC.

CDR3: CASSGAGGAETQYF. The CDR3 DNA follows: TGTGCCAGCAGTGGAGCGGGGGGGGCAGAGACCCAGTACTTC. The chain recombines TRBV2 with TRBJ2-5, with 10 bases fitting TRBD2. V dropped 4 bases and J dropped 4; count of bases not matched to a gene: 3. The germline V gene encodes CDR1 SNHLY and CDR2 FYNNEI. CDR3 length equals 14 residues.

In this sample, this clonotype turned up a few times. The chain employs TRBV6-6 and TRBJ1-1; D gene ambiguous. CDR3 length equals 13 residues. The V gene's germline CDR1 is MNHNY and CDR2 SVGAGI (reference sequence). V shed 2 bases and J shed 10 bases, with 14 bases lying between them. CDR3 DNA: TGTGCCAGCAGTTACGCTACCCCCCTAGGAGCTTTCTTT. Its protein product is CASSYATPLGAFF.

V usage is TRBV4-2 and J usage is TRBJ2-1, with 7 positions matching TRBD1. The CDR3 totals 15 residues. Germline V lookup: CDR1 LGHNA, CDR2 YNFKEQ. Unmatched junction bases numbered 8, after V lost 0 bases and J lost 9 bases. The CDR3 reads CASSQDLGGIGEQFF. The DNA for the CDR3 is TGTGCCAGCAGCCAAGATTTAGGGGGCATTGGTGAGCAGTTCTTC.

Only a few counts were recorded for this clonotype. V usage is TRBV4-3 and J usage is TRBJ2-3; TRBD1 or TRBD2 may be the D gene (5 bases each). Trimming removed 3 bases from V and 4 bases from J, with 11 bases in between. Germline loops: CDR1 LGHNA, CDR2 YSLEER. CDR3 length: 14 amino acids. This CDR3 reads CASSQSGTPDTQYF. Written as DNA, the CDR3 is TGCGCCAGCAGCCAGTCCGGGACCCCAGATACGCAGTATTTT.

This clonotype was counted a single time. The chain is built from TRBV20-1 and TRBJ2-3, with a possible D match to TRBD2 (6 bases). The CDR3 is made up of 13 amino acids. Trimming pared 1 base from V and 4 bases from J, leaving 9 bases between. Germline CDR1 DFQATT, CDR2 SNEGSKA (reference sequence). CDR3 sequence (DNA): TGCAGTGCTAGAGTCCGGGAGTCAGATACGCAGTATTTT. Translating gives CSARVRESDTQYF.

The chain joins TRBV10-3 to TRBJ2-1; 9 nucleotides line up with TRBD1. The CDR3 runs to 14 residues. In germline, CDR1 is ENHRY, CDR2 SYGVKD. After removal of 6 bases from V and 7 bases from J, the junction contained 7 bases not matched to a gene. Written as DNA, the CDR3 is TGTGCCATCAGCGGGACAGGGTTAGGAAATGAGCAGTTCTTC. Amino acid sequence: CAISGTGLGNEQFF.

The V call is TRBV12-3 or TRBV12-4, the J call TRBJ2-1; TRBD2 aligns across 7 bases. The junction had 9 bases not matched to a gene; V was cut back by 5 bases and J by 2 bases. The CDR3 is made up of 16 amino acids. This CDR3 is CASSARAGQTYNEQFF. DNA of the CDR3: TGTGCCAGCAGTGCCCGAGCGGGGCAGACCTACAATGAGCAGTTCTTC.

The chain carries TRBV12-3 or TRBV12-4 and TRBJ2-4; possible D gene TRBD1, 6 bases. V lost 5 bases to trimming and J lost 0 bases, with 14 bases between them. This CDR3 has 16 residues. CDR3 protein: CASSLTGSLAKNIQYF. The CDR3 DNA reads TGTGCCAGCAGTCTCACAGGGTCCCTAGCCAAAAACATTCAGTACTTC.

The chain has TRBV6-5 and TRBJ2-3; D is unclear. CDR3 length: 15 residues. Trimming pared 0 bases from V and 4 bases from J, leaving 11 bases between. Germline V gives CDR1 MNHEY, CDR2 SVGAGI. The DNA of the CDR3 is TGTGCCAGCAGTTACTCTTTGTTTGCTTCAGATACGCAGTATTTT. It yields the protein CASSYSLFASDTQYF.

The chain carries TRBV2 and TRBJ2-7; D might be TRBD1 (5 bases). V dropped 4 bases and J dropped 9 bases, with 13 bases sitting between them. The germline gives CDR1 SNHLY, CDR2 FYNNEI. The CDR3 has 12 residues. The CDR3 here is CASSVLDTGQYF. The CDR3 DNA follows: TGTGCCAGCAGTGTTCTGGACACCGGGCAGTACTTC.

The chain recombines TRBV20-1 with TRBJ2-7; 7 nucleotides line up with TRBD2. The CDR3 consists of 17 residues. V shed 0 bases, J shed 2 bases, and the junction held 13 bases outside the gene matches. Germline CDR1 reads DFQATT; CDR2 reads SNEGSKA (reference sequence). CDR3 in DNA: TGCAGTGCTAGAGACCCCACCGGGGCGGGAGTAGCCTACGAGCAGTACTTC. This codes for CSARDPTGAGVAYEQYF.

This clonotype was seen repeatedly, ten times or more. This rearrangement joins TRBV5-1 to TRBJ2-2; TRBD1 agrees at 8 bases. Unmatched junction bases numbered 4, after V lost 4 bases and J lost 2 bases. The CDR3 contains 15 residues. Germline V CDR1 and CDR2: SGHRS, YFSETQ. This chain's CDR3 is CASSQTGDNTGELFF. CDR3 in DNA: TGCGCCAGCAGCCAGACAGGGGATAACACCGGGGAGCTGTTTTTT.